This T cell receptor beta chain was recovered during a study of technical replicates of blood from a handful of donors. Some clones are missing from TCRdb's copy, which holds only in-frame ones; the method was immunoSEQ multiplex PCR. The sample includes under 85,000 clones, roughly 93% of them seen just once. This clonotype was sampled from a human donor in good health. Sequenced: T cells isolated from PBMCs.

The CDR3 reads CASSPQGDQPQHF. In nucleotides, the CDR3 is TGTGCCAGCAGTCCACAGGGCGATCAGCCCCAGCATTTT. This chain links TRBV6-1 with TRBJ1-5; D might be TRBD1 (6 bases). This CDR3 has 13 amino acids. Germline V gene data show CDR1 as MNHNS and CDR2 as SASEGT. The ends were cut back, 5 bases at V and 5 bases at J, with 10 bases in the middle.